Listed below are T cell receptor beta chains from one sample, sequenced in a study of PD-1 blockade in classical Hodgkin lymphoma. Sequencing used immunoSEQ multiplex PCR; TCRdb keeps in-frame clones, though not all of them. The sample holds more than 40,000 clones, 88% seen once. The input for sequencing was peripheral blood mononuclear cells (PBMCs), taken at baseline. The receptor set was obtained from a human donor with classical Hodgkin lymphoma. Both conserved end residues are part of each CDR3. Fields, in order: J gene, V gene, D gene, clone size, CDR3 protein, CDR3 DNA. A D gene is named only where the DNA matches it firmly. Clone size appears in some rows only: once, few, many, or a class for an expanded clone.

J gene: TRBJ2-7
V gene: TRBV27
D gene: TRBD2
clone size: once
CDR3 protein: CASISSGRAAEQYF
CDR3 DNA: TGTGCCAGCATTTCAAGCGGGAGGGCCGCCGAGCAGTACTTC

J gene: TRBJ2-7
V gene: TRBV7-2
D gene: .
clone size: .
CDR3 protein: CASSLGGTVYEQYF
CDR3 DNA: TGTGCCAGCAGCTTAGGCGGGACAGTCTACGAGCAGTACTTC

J gene: TRBJ2-7
V gene: TRBV28
D gene: TRBD2
clone size: .
CDR3 protein: CATVGGLQQYF
CDR3 DNA: TGTGCCACCGTGGGGGGACTACAGCAGTACTTC

J gene: TRBJ1-1
V gene: TRBV28
D gene: .
clone size: .
CDR3 protein: CASRSDSRGAEAFF
CDR3 DNA: TGTGCCAGCAGGAGCGACTCCAGGGGTGCTGAAGCTTTCTTT

J gene: TRBJ2-6
V gene: TRBV13
D gene: .
clone size: .
CDR3 protein: CASSSSPGAGANVLTF
CDR3 DNA: TGTGCCAGCAGCTCGTCACCCGGTGCTGGGGCCAACGTCCTGACTTTC

J gene: TRBJ1-2
V gene: TRBV7-8
D gene: .
clone size: few
CDR3 protein: CASSLNRLQNYGYTF
CDR3 DNA: TGTGCCAGCAGCTTGAACAGGCTTCAAAACTATGGCTACACCTTC

J gene: TRBJ2-7
V gene: TRBV7-8
D gene: TRBD2
clone size: once
CDR3 protein: CASSARGGAIHEQYF
CDR3 DNA: TGTGCCAGCAGCGCCCGGGGGGGGGCCATCCACGAGCAGTACTTC

J gene: TRBJ1-2
V gene: TRBV19
D gene: .
clone size: .
CDR3 protein: CASSIPTGFSGYTF
CDR3 DNA: TGTGCCAGTAGTATACCTACAGGGTTTAGCGGCTACACCTTC

J gene: TRBJ2-5
V gene: TRBV27
D gene: TRBD2
clone size: .
CDR3 protein: CASSPLAGGETQYF
CDR3 DNA: TGTGCCAGCAGTCCGCTAGCGGGGGGGGAGACCCAGTACTTC

J gene: TRBJ2-5
V gene: TRBV7-8
D gene: TRBD2
clone size: .
CDR3 protein: CASSPGGGRETQYF
CDR3 DNA: TGTGCCAGCAGCCCCGGGGGAGGGCGCGAGACCCAGTACTTC

J gene: TRBJ1-6
V gene: TRBV28
D gene: .
clone size: .
CDR3 protein: CASRLGLARGSYNSPLHF
CDR3 DNA: TGTGCCAGCAGGCTGGGGCTAGCGAGAGGCTCCTATAATTCACCCCTCCACTTT

J gene: TRBJ1-5
V gene: TRBV9
D gene: .
clone size: few
CDR3 protein: CASSVVGQPQHF
CDR3 DNA: TGTGCCAGCAGCGTAGTGGGGCAGCCCCAGCATTTT

J gene: TRBJ1-1
V gene: TRBV28
D gene: TRBD1
clone size: .
CDR3 protein: CASSLGQGRGEAFF
CDR3 DNA: TGTGCCAGCAGTCTGGGACAGGGGCGGGGTGAAGCTTTCTTT

J gene: TRBJ1-1
V gene: TRBV7-9
D gene: TRBD1
clone size: .
CDR3 protein: CASSLEGGYITEAFF
CDR3 DNA: TGTGCCAGCAGCTTAGAAGGGGGCTATATCACTGAAGCTTTCTTT

J gene: TRBJ2-1
V gene: TRBV18
D gene: .
clone size: .
CDR3 protein: CASGAGTSAYNEQFF
CDR3 DNA: TGTGCCAGCGGCGCCGGGACGAGCGCCTACAATGAGCAGTTCTTC

J gene: TRBJ2-5
V gene: TRBV6-5
D gene: TRBD1
clone size: once
CDR3 protein: CASTRQGQETQYF
CDR3 DNA: TGTGCCAGCACCAGACAGGGTCAAGAGACCCAGTACTTC

J gene: TRBJ2-5
V gene: TRBV5-1
D gene: .
clone size: .
CDR3 protein: CASSLQPGGVETQYF
CDR3 DNA: TGCGCCAGCAGCTTACAACCGGGGGGCGTCGAGACCCAGTACTTC

J gene: TRBJ1-5
V gene: TRBV28
D gene: .
clone size: .
CDR3 protein: CASSLFRLLRNQPQHF
CDR3 DNA: TGTGCCAGCAGTTTATTCCGACTTCTTAGGAATCAGCCCCAGCATTTT

J gene: TRBJ2-7
V gene: TRBV28
D gene: TRBD2
clone size: .
CDR3 protein: CASTARTSGYEQYF
CDR3 DNA: TGTGCCAGCACCGCTCGGACTAGCGGGTACGAGCAGTACTTC

J gene: TRBJ2-1
V gene: TRBV6-5
D gene: TRBD2
clone size: .
CDR3 protein: CASSPRTSGSSEQFF
CDR3 DNA: TGTGCCAGCAGCCCTAGGACTAGCGGGAGCTCTGAGCAGTTCTTC

J gene: TRBJ1-1
V gene: TRBV19
D gene: .
clone size: .
CDR3 protein: CASSFGQNEAFF
CDR3 DNA: TGTGCCAGTAGTTTCGGACAGAATGAAGCTTTCTTT

J gene: TRBJ1-1
V gene: TRBV6-4
D gene: TRBD1
clone size: few
CDR3 protein: CASSQDASGGTEAFF
CDR3 DNA: TGTGCCAGCAGCCAGGACGCTTCAGGGGGCACTGAAGCTTTCTTT

J gene: TRBJ1-6
V gene: TRBV7-9
D gene: .
clone size: .
CDR3 protein: CASSVERGGSSYNSPLHF
CDR3 DNA: TGTGCCAGCAGCGTAGAGCGGGGTGGCAGCTCCTATAATTCACCCCTCCACTTT

J gene: TRBJ1-5
V gene: TRBV11-2
D gene: .
clone size: .
CDR3 protein: CASSLDSTTPQHF
CDR3 DNA: TGTGCCAGCAGCTTAGATTCGACAACCCCCCAGCATTTT

J gene: TRBJ1-4
V gene: TRBV19
D gene: .
clone size: .
CDR3 protein: CASSNRGGEKLFF
CDR3 DNA: TGTGCCAGTAGTAACCGGGGAGGTGAAAAACTGTTTTTT

J gene: TRBJ2-7
V gene: TRBV18
D gene: TRBD2
clone size: .
CDR3 protein: CASSPGTSGLKVPYEQYF
CDR3 DNA: TGTGCCAGCTCACCAGGGACTAGCGGGTTGAAGGTACCCTACGAGCAGTACTTC

J gene: TRBJ1-6
V gene: TRBV19
D gene: .
clone size: .
CDR3 protein: CASSSSTSYNSPLHF
CDR3 DNA: TGTGCCAGTAGTTCTTCGACCTCCTATAATTCACCCCTCCACTTT

J gene: TRBJ1-2
V gene: TRBV27
D gene: .
clone size: few
CDR3 protein: CASGTFRGGYGYTF
CDR3 DNA: TGTGCCAGCGGGACCTTCAGGGGTGGGTATGGCTACACCTTC

J gene: TRBJ2-3
V gene: TRBV5-5
D gene: .
clone size: .
CDR3 protein: CASSSGAGGRYDTQYF
CDR3 DNA: TGTGCCAGCAGCTCCGGAGCCGGGGGCCGGTACGATACGCAGTATTTT

J gene: TRBJ2-2
V gene: TRBV9
D gene: .
clone size: .
CDR3 protein: CASSVVGGGTTGELFF
CDR3 DNA: TGTGCCAGCAGCGTTGTTGGCGGGGGCACCACCGGGGAGCTGTTTTTT

J gene: TRBJ2-1
V gene: TRBV2
D gene: TRBD2
clone size: .
CDR3 protein: CASSIAGTYNEQFF
CDR3 DNA: TGTGCCAGCAGTATAGCGGGAACCTACAATGAGCAGTTCTTC

J gene: TRBJ2-5
V gene: TRBV5-1
D gene: .
clone size: .
CDR3 protein: CASSLYQETQYF
CDR3 DNA: TGCGCCAGCAGCCTGTACCAAGAGACCCAGTACTTC

J gene: TRBJ2-7
V gene: TRBV29-1
D gene: .
clone size: .
CDR3 protein: CSVAYTGSYEQYF
CDR3 DNA: TGCAGCGTCGCCTATACTGGTTCCTACGAGCAGTACTTC

J gene: TRBJ1-4
V gene: TRBV18
D gene: .
clone size: .
CDR3 protein: CASSPQSGTTNEKLFF
CDR3 DNA: TGTGCCAGCTCACCACAGTCCGGTACAACTAATGAAAAACTGTTTTTT

J gene: TRBJ2-1
V gene: TRBV2
D gene: .
clone size: .
CDR3 protein: CATVGTGNEQFF
CDR3 DNA: TGTGCCACCGTCGGAACGGGGAATGAGCAGTTCTTC

J gene: TRBJ1-1
V gene: TRBV9
D gene: .
clone size: few
CDR3 protein: CASSGWNTEAFF
CDR3 DNA: TGTGCCAGCAGCGGCTGGAACACTGAAGCTTTCTTT

J gene: TRBJ1-4
V gene: TRBV5-4
D gene: .
clone size: .
CDR3 protein: CASGLVNEKLFF
CDR3 DNA: TGTGCCAGCGGATTGGTTAATGAAAAACTGTTTTTT

J gene: TRBJ2-3
V gene: TRBV9
D gene: TRBD2
clone size: .
CDR3 protein: CASSTSLGTSGTSTDTQYF
CDR3 DNA: TGTGCCAGCAGCACTTCTTTAGGGACTAGCGGGACTAGCACAGATACGCAGTATTTT

J gene: TRBJ2-2
V gene: TRBV7-6
D gene: .
clone size: .
CDR3 protein: CASSQGPEPNTGELFF
CDR3 DNA: TGTGCCAGCAGCCAAGGCCCCGAACCTAACACCGGGGAGCTGTTTTTT

J gene: TRBJ2-4
V gene: TRBV2
D gene: .
clone size: once
CDR3 protein: CASSVLTSSENIQYF
CDR3 DNA: TGTGCCAGCAGTGTTCTCACTTCTAGCGAAAACATTCAGTACTTC

J gene: TRBJ1-2
V gene: TRBV12-5
D gene: TRBD1
clone size: .
CDR3 protein: CASGQTGKGSYTF
CDR3 DNA: TGTGCTAGTGGTCAGACAGGGAAAGGAAGCTACACCTTC

J gene: TRBJ2-7
V gene: TRBV4-3
D gene: .
clone size: .
CDR3 protein: CASSQDVEGVREQYF
CDR3 DNA: TGCGCCAGCAGCCAAGATGTGGAGGGTGTCCGCGAGCAGTACTTC

J gene: TRBJ1-1
V gene: TRBV28
D gene: .
clone size: .
CDR3 protein: CASSLVSQTEAFF
CDR3 DNA: TGTGCCAGCAGCCTTGTTAGTCAAACTGAAGCTTTCTTT

J gene: TRBJ2-1
V gene: TRBV28
D gene: .
clone size: .
CDR3 protein: CASALPIEARVGYNEQFF
CDR3 DNA: TGTGCCAGCGCCCTCCCTATAGAGGCTAGGGTGGGTTACAATGAGCAGTTCTTC

J gene: TRBJ1-1
V gene: TRBV19
D gene: .
clone size: .
CDR3 protein: CASSTPHRVGEAFF
CDR3 DNA: TGTGCCAGTAGTACTCCACACAGGGTGGGAGAAGCTTTCTTT

J gene: TRBJ2-3
V gene: TRBV6-4
D gene: TRBD2
clone size: few
CDR3 protein: CASNRLAGGSTDTQYF
CDR3 DNA: TGTGCCAGCAACAGACTAGCGGGAGGCTCAACAGATACGCAGTATTTT

J gene: TRBJ2-4
V gene: TRBV7-9
D gene: TRBD1
clone size: .
CDR3 protein: CASSLVQGVDIQYF
CDR3 DNA: TGTGCCAGCAGCTTAGTACAGGGGGTTGACATTCAGTACTTC

J gene: TRBJ2-3
V gene: TRBV27
D gene: TRBD1
clone size: .
CDR3 protein: CASRGQGPDTQYF
CDR3 DNA: TGTGCCAGCAGGGGACAGGGCCCAGATACGCAGTATTTT